This TCR beta chain was recorded in a study of identical twins. General study results and limits: Abundant beta clonotypes from cord blood had fewer insertions, unlike memory repertoires, which showed none.

A template switching step contributed a universal primer site, while unique molecular identifiers were present in the cDNA. One entry per CDR3 protein, called by TCRdb with MiXCR from the 5' RACE reads. The sample consists of 250,000 to 350,000 distinct CDR3 sequences, more than 8% of them appearing once. This clonotype has more than one count but fewer than ten. The antigen remains unidentified. Germline CDR1 reads SEHNR; CDR2 reads FQNEAQ (reference sequence). The CDR3 runs 14 residues. V gave up 5 bases and J gave up 9 bases, with 17 bases separating them. This sample also belongs to another study, concerning yellow fever vaccine responses in identical twins.

This TCR came from a woman aged 18-35 years in good health. Input material: CD8+ T cells sorted from blood. The V gene is TRBV7-9, the J gene TRBJ2-1; tentatively, D is TRBD1 (5 bases). This chain's CDR3 is CASSIVQGVGEQFF. Here the CDR3 DNA reads TGTGCCAGCAGCATAGTGCAGGGTGTCGGTGAGCAGTTCTTC.